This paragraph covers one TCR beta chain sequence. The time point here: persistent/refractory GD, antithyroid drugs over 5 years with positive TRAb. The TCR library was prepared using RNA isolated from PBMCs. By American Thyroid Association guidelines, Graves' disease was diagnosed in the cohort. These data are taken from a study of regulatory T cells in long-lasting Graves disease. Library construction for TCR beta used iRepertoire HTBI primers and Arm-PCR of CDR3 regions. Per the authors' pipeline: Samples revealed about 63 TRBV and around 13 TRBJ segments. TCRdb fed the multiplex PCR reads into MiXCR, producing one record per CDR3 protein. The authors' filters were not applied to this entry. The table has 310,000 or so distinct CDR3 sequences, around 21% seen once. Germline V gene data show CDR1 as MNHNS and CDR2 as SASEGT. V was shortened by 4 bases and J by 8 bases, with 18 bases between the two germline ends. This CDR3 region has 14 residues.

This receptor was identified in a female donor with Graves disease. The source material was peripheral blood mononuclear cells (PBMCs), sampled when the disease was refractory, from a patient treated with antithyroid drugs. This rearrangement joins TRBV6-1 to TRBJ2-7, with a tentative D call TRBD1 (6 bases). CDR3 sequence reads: CASSVQGQHGKQYF. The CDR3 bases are TGTGCCAGCAGTGTCCAGGGGCAGCACGGCAAGCAGTACTTC.